The clone carrying this T cell receptor beta chain was seen more than once but under ten times. As yet, its antigen is unknown. A junction end diverges from the germline sequence, so it may reflect a read error. These data are taken from a study of beta chain features in type 1 diabetes. Germline-derived CDR1 and CDR2 are SGHDT and YYEEEE. This CDR3 has 12 amino acids. The investigators reverse transcribed all of the isolated RNA, so they sequenced expressed TCRB transcripts. Clones were read by immunoSEQ multiplex PCR, and TCRdb kept only the in-frame ones, dropping some. Among about 710,000 clones listed, around an eighth were seen once. Study findings and constraints: HLA effects on TCRB rearrangement stayed unresolved here. Fewer insertions but more deletions were seen at VDJ junctions in type 1 diabetes patients. Among patients with Type 1 diabetes, TCRB CDR3s were moderately but significantly shorter in every one of the four CD4+ subsets.

The V and J genes are TRBV5-6 and TRBJ2-1, with 8 bases that match TRBD2. Material: naive CD4+ T cells from blood. The sequence was collected from a man aged 18 to 29 with type 1 diabetes. CDR3 coding DNA: TGTGCCAGCAGCTCCCCACGCGGGGGGTTGCTCTTC. Translating it yields CASSSPRGGLLF.